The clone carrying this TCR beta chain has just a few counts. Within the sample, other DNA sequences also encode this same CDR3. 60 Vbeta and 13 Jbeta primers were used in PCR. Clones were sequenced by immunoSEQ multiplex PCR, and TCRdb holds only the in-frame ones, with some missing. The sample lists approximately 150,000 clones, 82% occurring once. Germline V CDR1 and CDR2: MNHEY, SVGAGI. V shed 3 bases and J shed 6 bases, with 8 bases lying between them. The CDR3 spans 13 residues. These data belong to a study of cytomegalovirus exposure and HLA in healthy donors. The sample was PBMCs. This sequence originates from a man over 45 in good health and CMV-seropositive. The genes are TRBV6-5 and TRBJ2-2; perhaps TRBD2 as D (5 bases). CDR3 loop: CASSYKGAGELFF. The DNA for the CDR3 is TGTGCCAGCAGTTATAAGGGAGCCGGGGAGCTGTTTTTT.